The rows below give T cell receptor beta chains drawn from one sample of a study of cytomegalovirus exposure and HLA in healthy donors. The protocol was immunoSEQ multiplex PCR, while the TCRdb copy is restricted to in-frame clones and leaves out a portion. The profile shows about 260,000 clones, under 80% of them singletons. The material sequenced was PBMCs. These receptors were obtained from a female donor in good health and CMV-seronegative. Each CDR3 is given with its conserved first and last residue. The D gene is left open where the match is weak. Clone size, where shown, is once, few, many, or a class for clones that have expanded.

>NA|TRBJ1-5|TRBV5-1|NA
TGCGCCAGCAGCCCGACTGGGGGCGGCAATCAGCCCCAGCATTTT
CASSPTGGGNQPQHF
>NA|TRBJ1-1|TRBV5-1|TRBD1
TGCGCCAGCAGCTTGGACAGGGGTTTTTCTGAAGCTTTCTTT
CASSLDRGFSEAFF
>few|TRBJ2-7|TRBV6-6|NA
TGTGCCAGCGGAAGAGGGATGGGCGCCTACGAGCAGTACTTC
CASGRGMGAYEQYF
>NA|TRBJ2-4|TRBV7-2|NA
TGTGCCAGCAGCTCGGCCGGGGGTCGGGAGAACATTCAGTACTTC
CASSSAGGRENIQYF
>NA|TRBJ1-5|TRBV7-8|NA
TGTGCCAGCAGCACCCAACACAGGGCAGGACAGCCCCAGCATTTT
CASSTQHRAGQPQHF
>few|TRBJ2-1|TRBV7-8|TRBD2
TGTGCCAGCAGCTTAGTCTCCTTTAGCGGGAGCTCCTACAATGAGCAGTTCTTC
CASSLVSFSGSSYNEQFF
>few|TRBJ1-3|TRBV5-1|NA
TGCGCCAGCAGCTTATCCGACAGAAGCGCTGGAAACACCATATATTTT
CASSLSDRSAGNTIYF
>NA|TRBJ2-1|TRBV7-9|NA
TGTGCCAGCAGCTTAACCGCGGGAAGGGCGAATGAGCAGTTCTTC
CASSLTAGRANEQFF
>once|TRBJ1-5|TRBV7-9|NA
TGTGCCAGCAGCCTACCAAATCAGCCCCAGCATTTT
CASSLPNQPQHF
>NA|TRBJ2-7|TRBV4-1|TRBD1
TGCGCCAGCAGCTACCGACAGGGGACTTCCTACGAGCAGTACTTC
CASSYRQGTSYEQYF
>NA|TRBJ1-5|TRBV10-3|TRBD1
TGTGCCGCGTCCCCAGAGCTCGGACAGGGGAGTCAGCCCCAGCATTTT
CAASPELGQGSQPQHF
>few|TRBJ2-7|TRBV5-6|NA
TGTGCCAGCAGCCGTCTAACAGGGTCGTCCTACGAGCAGTACTTC
CASSRLTGSSYEQYF
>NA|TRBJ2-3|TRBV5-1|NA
TGCGCCAGCAGCTTGAGTGTAGCCCGCTCAGATACGCAGTATTTT
CASSLSVARSDTQYF
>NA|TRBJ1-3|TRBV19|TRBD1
TGTGCCAGTAGCGCCGACAGGGTTATGAACACCATATATTTT
CASSADRVMNTIYF
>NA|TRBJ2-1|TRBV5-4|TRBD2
TGTGCCAGCAGCTTGAAGGCTTATGGCGGGAGCTCCTACAATGAGCAGTTCTTC
CASSLKAYGGSSYNEQFF
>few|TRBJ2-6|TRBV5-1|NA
TGCGCCAGCAGCTTGGCGGGACACATCTCTGGGGCCAACGTCCTGACTTTC
CASSLAGHISGANVLTF
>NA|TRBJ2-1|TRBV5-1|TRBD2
TGCGCCAGCAGCTACCTAGCGGGAGAGGTTAGTGAGCAGTTCTTC
CASSYLAGEVSEQFF
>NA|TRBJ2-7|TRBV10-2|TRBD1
TGCGCCAGCAGGCCGGGACAGGGAGTTTACGAGCAGTACTTC
CASRPGQGVYEQYF
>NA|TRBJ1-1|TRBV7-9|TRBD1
TGTGCCAGCAGTCCAGACAGGGGAGCCGAAGCTTTCTTT
CASSPDRGAEAFF
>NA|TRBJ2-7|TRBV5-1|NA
TGCGCCAGCACCCACGGACTGATATCCTACGAGCAGTACTTC
CASTHGLISYEQYF
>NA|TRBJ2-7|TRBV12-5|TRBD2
TGTGCTAGTGGTTCCCCAGCGGGAGGGGGGTCCTACGAGCAGTACTTC
CASGSPAGGGSYEQYF
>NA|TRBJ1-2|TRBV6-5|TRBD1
TGTGCCAGCAGTCCTGGACAGGGTAGCTATGGCTACACCTTC
CASSPGQGSYGYTF
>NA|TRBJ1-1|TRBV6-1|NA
TGTGCCAGCAGTGATCAGTTGGAAGCTTTCTTT
CASSDQLEAFF
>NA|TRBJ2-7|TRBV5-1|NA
TGCGCCAGCAGCTTGTCGGTAACAGCTTCCTACGAGCAGTACTTC
CASSLSVTASYEQYF
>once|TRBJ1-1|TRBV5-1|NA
TGCGCCAGCAGCCCCGCAGGGGAGACTGAAGCTTTCTTT
CASSPAGETEAFF
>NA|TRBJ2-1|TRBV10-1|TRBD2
TGCGCCAGCAGCCTCGGACTAGCGGGAGTAAAGGACAATGAGCAGTTCTTC
CASSLGLAGVKDNEQFF
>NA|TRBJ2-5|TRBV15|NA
TGTGCCACCAGCGGATGGACTAAACAAGAGACCCAGCACTTC
CATSGWTKQETQHF
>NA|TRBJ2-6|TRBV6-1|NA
TGTGCCAGCAGTGCGCGGACAGTGGCTGGGGCCAACGTCCTGACTTTC
CASSARTVAGANVLTF
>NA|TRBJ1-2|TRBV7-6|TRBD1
TGTGCCAGCACCCGGGAATGGACAGGGGTGGTCTATGGCTACACCTTC
CASTREWTGVVYGYTF
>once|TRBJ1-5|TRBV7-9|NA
TGTGCCAGCAGCTCAGGGGATCATCAGCCCCAGCATTTT
CASSSGDHQPQHF
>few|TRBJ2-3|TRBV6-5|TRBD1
TGTGCCAGCAGTTACGGCGACAGGGACACAGATACGCAGTATTTT
CASSYGDRDTDTQYF
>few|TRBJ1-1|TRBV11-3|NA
TGTGCCAGCAGCTTCCGGAACACTGAAGCTTTCTTT
CASSFRNTEAFF
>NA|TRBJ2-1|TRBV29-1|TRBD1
TGCAGCGTTGAAGGGGACAGAACCTACAATGAGCAGTTCTTC
CSVEGDRTYNEQFF
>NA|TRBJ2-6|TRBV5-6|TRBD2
TGTGCCAGCAGCTCGCTAGCGGGAGTCCTCTCTGGGGCCAACGTCCTGACTTTC
CASSSLAGVLSGANVLTF
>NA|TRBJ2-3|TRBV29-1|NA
TGCAGCGTTGGAGGGTCCACGGATACGCAGTATTTT
CSVGGSTDTQYF
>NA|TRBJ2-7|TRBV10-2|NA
TGCGCCAGCAGTGAGGAGTCGTTGTACGAGCAGTACTTC
CASSEESLYEQYF
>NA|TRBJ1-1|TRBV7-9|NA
TGTGCCAGCAGCTTTTCTCCCCTGAACACTGAAGCTTTCTTT
CASSFSPLNTEAFF
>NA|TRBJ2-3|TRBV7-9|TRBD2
TGTGCCAGCGGAAGTGGGACTAGCGGATACACAGATACGCAGTATTTT
CASGSGTSGYTDTQYF
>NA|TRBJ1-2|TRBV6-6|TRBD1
TGTGCCAGCAGTTATACCGGACAGGGGAACTATGGCTACACCTTC
CASSYTGQGNYGYTF
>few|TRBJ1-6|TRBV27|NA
TGTGCCAGCAGTTCCCGAGATTATTCACCCCTCCACTTT
CASSSRDYSPLHF
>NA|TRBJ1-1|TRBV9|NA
TGTGCCAGCAGCGGAGGGGCGGGGCGCGAGGGGACTGAAGCTTTCTTT
CASSGGAGREGTEAFF
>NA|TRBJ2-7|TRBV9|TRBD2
TGTGCCAGCAGCGAGGGTAGCGGGAGAGGGCAGGGGAAGAGTTACGAGCAGTACTTC
CASSEGSGRGQGKSYEQYF
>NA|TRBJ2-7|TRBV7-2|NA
TGTGCCAGCAGCCAACGACCGGGGGTAAGCTACGAGCAGTACTTC
CASSQRPGVSYEQYF
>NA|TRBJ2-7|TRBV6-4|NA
TGTGCCAGCAGTGACTCTTTTTTATGGTACCAGGACGAGCAGTACTTC
CASSDSFLWYQDEQYF
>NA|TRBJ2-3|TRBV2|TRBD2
TGTGCCAGCAGGGGGACTAGCGGCCCGCAGTATTTT
CASRGTSGPQYF
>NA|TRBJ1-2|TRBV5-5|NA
TGTGCCAGCAGCTTAACCAGGGGCGACTATGGCTACACCTTC
CASSLTRGDYGYTF
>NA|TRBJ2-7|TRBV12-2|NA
TGTGCAAGTCGCTTACATGGGAGGCCCTCCTACGAGCAGTACTTC
CASRLHGRPSYEQYF
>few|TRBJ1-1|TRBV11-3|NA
TGTGCCAGCAGCTTTCCCCGCGTCCGGGCCGGGGCGTCCGGGGGCACTGAAGCTTTCTTT
CASSFPRVRAGASGGTEAFF
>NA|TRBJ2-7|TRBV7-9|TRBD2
TGTGCCATCTCTTTGCAGGGGACTAGCGGGACTTACTACGAGCAGTACTTC
CAISLQGTSGTYYEQYF
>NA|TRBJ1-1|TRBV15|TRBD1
TGTGCCACCAGCAGTGACCGACAGGGCCCGGTAGATAACACTGAAGCTTTCTTT
CATSSDRQGPVDNTEAFF
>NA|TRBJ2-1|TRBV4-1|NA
TGCGCCAGCAGCCAAGTAGGAAGTGACAGGAGGCAGTTCTTC
CASSQVGSDRRQFF
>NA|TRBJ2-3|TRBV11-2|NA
TGTGCCAGCAGCTTCCTAGCTAGGAGTTCTAGCACAGATACGCAGTATTTT
CASSFLARSSSTDTQYF
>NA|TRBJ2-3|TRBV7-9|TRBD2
TGTGCCAGCAGCCAGATAGCGGGAGGGGTCACAGATACGCAGTATTTT
CASSQIAGGVTDTQYF
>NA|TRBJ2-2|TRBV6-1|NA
TGTGCCAGCAGCAGCTGGACTCACACCGGGGAGCTGTTTTTT
CASSSWTHTGELFF
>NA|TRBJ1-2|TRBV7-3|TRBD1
TGTGCCAGCAGCTTATTGGGGACAGGGATCGGGGAAGGCTACACCTTC
CASSLLGTGIGEGYTF